These 18 T cell receptor beta chains were sequenced from one sample in a study of cytomegalovirus exposure and HLA in healthy donors. The PCR had 60 Vbeta and 13 Jbeta primers. Using immunoSEQ multiplex PCR, the repertoire was profiled, and TCRdb retains in-frame clones only, with some absent. The sample has about 170,000 clones; the top ten hold about 0.79%. The sample was PBMCs. Receptors originate from a young woman in good health and CMV-seropositive.

The rearrangement uses TRBV2 and TRBJ2-2, with a weak D call TRBD1 (5 bases). In germline, CDR1 is SNHLY, CDR2 FYNNEI. The CDR3 length is 16 residues. V was shortened by 0 bases and J by 6 bases, with 14 bases between the two germline ends. This chain's CDR3 is CASSEAARVVAGELFF. In DNA, the CDR3 is TGTGCCAGCAGTGAAGCGGCCAGGGTCGTCGCCGGGGAGCTGTTTTTT.

This chain joins TRBV6-1 and TRBJ1-5; 10 bases align to TRBD1. After removal of 6 bases from V and 6 bases from J, the junction contained 5 bases not matched to a gene. This CDR3 contains 14 residues. Germline CDR1 and CDR2: MNHNS and SASEGT. The CDR3 DNA sequence: TGTGCCAGCAGACCGACAGGGGGCCGTCAGCCCCAGCATTTT. Protein sequence: CASRPTGGRQPQHF.

The rearrangement uses TRBV19 and TRBJ2-3; no definite D call. V was clipped by 0 bases and J by 1 base, with 5 bases between them. The germline CDR1 and CDR2 sequences are LNHDA and SQIVND (reference sequence). The CDR3 runs to 14 residues. CDR3 loop: CASSIDPGTDTQYF. CDR3 coding DNA: TGTGCCAGTAGTATAGATCCAGGCACAGATACGCAGTATTTT.

The genes are TRBV5-1 and TRBJ2-4; 9 positions match TRBD1. The CDR3 is 15 residues long. The V gene's germline CDR1 is SGHRS and CDR2 YFSETQ. V was clipped by 2 bases and J by 6 bases; unmatched bases: 6. This CDR3 is CASSFGTGLGNIQYF. DNA of the CDR3: TGCGCCAGCAGCTTTGGGACAGGGTTGGGAAACATTCAGTACTTC.

J is TRBJ1-6 and V is TRBV27; TRBD1 aligns across 9 bases. The V gene's germline CDR1 is MNHEY and CDR2 SMNVEV (reference sequence). This CDR3 is 13 amino acids long. V dropped 8 bases and J dropped 9; count of bases not matched to a gene: 5. In DNA form, the CDR3 reads TGTGCCAGCGGACAGGGGAAGGGTTCACCCCTCCACTTT. Translating it yields CASGQGKGSPLHF.

A word on this clone: Sequence at one end of the junction differs from germline and may be a read error. The sample contains more than one DNA sequence encoding this CDR3. The chain has TRBV27 and TRBJ2-7; no clear D. This CDR3 comprises 14 residues. Germline CDR1 and CDR2: MNHEY and SMNVEV (reference sequence). As DNA, the CDR3 is TGCGCCAGCAGTTTATCGAGGTCTCCCTACGAGCAGTACTTC. It is translated as CASSLSRSPYEQYF.

J is TRBJ2-3 and V is TRBV19, with 10 bases that match TRBD1. This CDR3 has 16 residues. Trimming cost V 4 bases and J 5 bases; bases outside gene matches: 9. Germline V gene sequence: CDR1 LNHDA, CDR2 SQIVND (reference sequence). Written as DNA, the CDR3 is TGTGCCAGTAGTAAGACAGGGGGCACTAGTGGAGATACGCAGTATTTT. It specifies CASSKTGGTSGDTQYF.

CDR3 sequence: CASSYTISSNQPQHF. The DNA for the CDR3 is TGTGCCAGTAGTTACACGATTTCAAGCAATCAGCCCCAGCATTTT. The chain uses TRBV19 and TRBJ1-5; no clear D. V gave up 5 bases and J gave up 1 base, with 12 bases separating them. This CDR3 has 15 amino acids. Germline V gene lookup returns CDR1 LNHDA and CDR2 SQIVND (reference sequence).

This chain uses TRBV14 with TRBJ2-1, with 10 positions matching TRBD2. This CDR3 contains 18 residues. Losses at the gene ends were 2 bases for V and 4 bases for J; bases not matched to a gene: 11. The germline V gene has CDR1 SGHDN and CDR2 FVKESK. The CDR3 is CASSQRGSLAGAYNEQFF. For the CDR3, the DNA is TGTGCCAGCAGCCAAAGAGGGAGTCTAGCGGGGGCATACAATGAGCAGTTCTTC.

The genes are TRBV18 and TRBJ2-7, with a possible D match to TRBD1 (6 bases). The CDR3 sequence is 13 residues long. V lost 6 bases, J lost 0 bases, and 9 bases lay in between. The germline gives CDR1 KGHSH, CDR2 LQKENI. The CDR3: CASSQGFSYEQYF. CDR3 coding DNA: TGTGCCAGCTCGCAGGGGTTCTCCTACGAGCAGTACTTC.

The genes are TRBV6-1 and TRBJ2-7, with D tentatively TRBD1 (6 bases). Germline-derived CDR1 and CDR2 are MNHNS and SASEGT. CDR3 size: 14 residues. V lost 6 bases, J lost 0 bases, and 12 bases lay in between. The DNA of the CDR3 is TGTGCCAGCAGGCCGGGACAACTCTCCTACGAGCAGTACTTC. Protein: CASRPGQLSYEQYF.

The chain is built from TRBV5-1 and TRBJ1-2; D remains ambiguous. CDR3 length: 15 amino acids. The ends were cut back, 3 bases at V and 5 bases at J, with 17 bases in the middle. Per germline, CDR1 SGHRS and CDR2 YFSETQ. CDR3 sequence (DNA): TGCGCCAGCAGCTGGGAGTCGCGGGAAGGGTATGGCTACACCTTC. Protein product: CASSWESREGYGYTF.

The chain is built from TRBV1 and TRBJ1-5; the table's D gene call, TRBD1, was not cross checked with the DNA. TRBV1 has pseudogene status. The CDR3 spans 14 residues. The DNA for the CDR3 is TGCACCAGCAGCCACACAGGGCCAAATCAGCCCCAGCATTTT. Translation gives CTSSHTGPNQPQHF.

The chain employs TRBV11-3 and TRBJ2-5, with TRBD2 matching 11 bases. J gave up 3 bases and V 6 bases, and 6 bases lay outside the gene matches. This CDR3 has 15 residues. Germline V lookup: CDR1 SGHNT, CDR2 YENEEA. The CDR3 loop reads CASSKTSGNEETQYF. The CDR3 DNA is TGTGCCAGCAGTAAGACTAGCGGGAACGAAGAGACCCAGTACTTC.

This sequence joins TRBV7-3 and TRBJ2-7; the D gene is possibly TRBD2 (7 bases). The CDR3 is 15 amino acids. V lost 4 bases, J lost 1 base, and 14 bases lay in between. Germline V gene lookup returns CDR1 SGHTA and CDR2 FQGTGA. The CDR3 region is CASSYGGGSSYEQYF. The CDR3 nucleotides are TGTGCCAGCAGCTACGGCGGGGGCAGTTCCTACGAGCAGTACTTC.

V gene TRBV7-9 combines with J gene TRBJ1-2, with D possibly TRBD1 on 5 matching bases. Trimming shortened V by 5 bases and J by 6 bases, and 13 bases separated the two germline ends. There are 13 residues in the CDR3. Per germline, CDR1 SEHNR and CDR2 FQNEAQ (reference sequence). CDR3 in amino acids: CASSHGQSDGYTF. DNA of the CDR3: TGTGCCAGCAGCCACGGACAATCGGATGGCTACACCTTC.

The chain recombines TRBV19 with TRBJ2-7; 9 bases map to TRBD1. V shed 10 bases, J shed 5 bases, and the junction held 6 bases outside the gene matches. The CDR3 is 12 residues long. Germline V lookup: CDR1 LNHDA, CDR2 SQIVND (reference sequence). The CDR3 nucleotides read TGTGCCACCGGGACAGGGCTCAACGAGCAGTACTTC. Encoded protein: CATGTGLNEQYF.

This rearrangement joins TRBV6-5 to TRBJ1-6, with 9 bases fitting TRBD1. V lost 2 bases to trimming and J lost 6 bases; unmatched junction nucleotides: 2. CDR1 and CDR2 (germline): MNHEY, SVGAGI. The CDR3 loop spans 15 amino acids. Here the CDR3 reads CASSYADRGNSPLHF. As DNA, the CDR3 is TGTGCCAGCAGTTACGCGGACAGGGGTAATTCACCCCTCCACTTT.